What follows are 26 T cell receptor beta chains derived from one specimen sequenced in a study of beta chain features in type 1 diabetes (dated by TCRdb to 2017 to 2018). What the authors observed across the whole study: Type 1 diabetes patients showed a moderate but significant shortening of TCRB CDR3 length in all four CD4+ subsets.

Their antigens are not known. Library generation was performed with the immunoSEQ multiplex PCR assay. The entire amount of isolated RNA was reverse transcribed using the High Capacity cDNA Reverse Transcription Kit, so the sequenced TCRB transcripts were expressed ones. The table comes from immuneACCESS by way of TCRdb, which keeps in-frame sequences with V and J called. Part of the clones is missing from these tables; in studies checked, under half for an unresolved V gene and the rest for unknown reasons. The sample contains 20,000 to 25,000 clones, around 68% of them found a single time. 0.9% to 1.4% of the sample comes from the top ten. Material: stem cell memory CD4+ T cells from blood. What this sample's cell subset or site label stands for: stem cell-like memory CD4+ T cells. The receptor set was obtained from a woman in her forties with type 1 diabetes.

The V gene is TRBV7-2, the J gene TRBJ1-1, with D uncertain. In germline, CDR1 is SGHTA, CDR2 FQGNSA. V was cut by 8 bases and J by 7 bases, with 11 bases left in between. The CDR3 covers 11 residues. The CDR3 DNA is TGTGCCAGCTCCCAGAATATTGAAGCTTTCTTT. Translation: CASSQNIEAFF.

This chain links TRBV19 with TRBJ2-2; no firm D call. The CDR3 is made up of 16 amino acids. The V end was cut by 4 bases, the J end by 1 base, with 13 bases between. Germline loops: CDR1 LNHDA, CDR2 SQIVND (reference sequence). The CDR3 region is CASSNSLRLNTGELFF. The CDR3 DNA follows: TGTGCCAGTAGTAACTCTTTGCGGTTGAACACCGGGGAGCTGTTTTTT.

CDR3 protein: CASSSNGGPDTIYF. The CDR3 bases are TGTGCCAGCAGCTCAAACGGGGGGCCGGACACCATATATTTT. V usage is TRBV7-9 and J usage is TRBJ1-3, with D perhaps TRBD1 (6 bases). V shed 4 bases and J shed 8 bases, with 15 bases lying between them. CDR1 is SEHNR and CDR2 is FQNEAQ in the germline V gene (reference sequence). This CDR3 is built from 14 residues.

The J gene is TRBJ1-2, the V gene TRBV27; D may be TRBD1 (5 bases). V dropped 5 bases and J dropped 0 bases, with 10 bases sitting between them. This CDR3 is 14 amino acids long. The germline V gene has CDR1 MNHEY and CDR2 SMNVEV (reference sequence). CDR3 amino acids: CASSMGPTNYGYTF. The DNA for the CDR3 is TGTGCCAGCAGTATGGGGCCGACTAACTATGGCTACACCTTC.

This chain joins TRBV30 and TRBJ1-3; D perhaps matches TRBD1 (6 bases). CDR1 and CDR2 from the germline V gene are GTSNPN and SVGIG (reference sequence). The CDR3 is made up of 14 amino acids. V shed 6 bases and J shed 0 bases, with 12 bases lying between them. Written as DNA, the CDR3 is TGTGCCTGTCCTACAGGGAACTCTGGAAACACCATATATTTT. Translated, it gives CACPTGNSGNTIYF.

This clone was detected a few times. V gene TRBV28 combines with J gene TRBJ2-7; 8 bases match TRBD1. The V gene's germline CDR1 is MDHEN and CDR2 SYDVKM. Germline trimming cut 7 bases from V and 5 bases from J; bases unmatched to any gene: 7. CDR3 size: 13 residues. The CDR3: CASTPDRDHEQYF. In nucleotides, the CDR3 is TGTGCCAGCACTCCGGACAGGGACCACGAGCAGTACTTC.

The chain has TRBV28 and TRBJ2-5, with 8 bases identical to TRBD2. The V gene end was trimmed by 5 bases and the J gene end by 5 bases; junction bases not matched to a gene: 7. Germline loops: CDR1 MDHEN, CDR2 SYDVKM. The CDR3 runs 14 residues. The CDR3 DNA reads TGTGCCAGCAGTCCACGGGGGGGCAGCGAGACCCAGTACTTC. Translation: CASSPRGGSETQYF.

The chain uses TRBV28 and TRBJ1-5; TRBD1 might be the D (6 bases). With 6 bases removed from V and 4 bases from J, the gap between germline ends came to 16 bases. Germline CDR1 reads MDHEN; CDR2 reads SYDVKM. The CDR3 contains 15 residues. CDR3 in amino acids: CASSTGQTKNQPQHF. As DNA, the CDR3 is TGTGCCAGCAGCACCGGACAGACTAAAAATCAGCCCCAGCATTTT.

The CDR3 here is CASSSRDRGIWRRTGELFF. CDR3 DNA: TGTGCCAGCAGCTCCCGGGACAGGGGGATCTGGCGGAGAACCGGGGAGCTGTTTTTT. The rearrangement uses TRBV4-2 and TRBJ2-2; 11 bases map to TRBD1. The CDR3 extends over 19 amino acids. Germline CDR1 reads LGHNA; CDR2 reads YNFKEQ. Germline trimming cut 5 bases from V and 5 bases from J; bases unmatched to any gene: 16.

In this sample, this clone turned up a few times. The chain uses TRBV2 and TRBJ1-5; 7 nucleotides align to TRBD1. This CDR3 comprises 15 residues. Per germline, CDR1 SNHLY and CDR2 FYNNEI. Trimming removed 4 bases from V and 1 base from J; junction bases left unmatched: 4. CDR3 amino acids: CASSAEGASNQPQHF. In nucleotides, the CDR3 is TGTGCCAGCAGTGCGGAGGGGGCGAGCAATCAGCCCCAGCATTTT.

This sequence joins TRBV7-3 and TRBJ2-6; D remains unclear. CDR3 length: 15 residues. The germline gives CDR1 SGHTA, CDR2 FQGTGA. V was shortened by 0 bases and J by 4 bases, with 7 bases between the two germline ends. DNA of the CDR3: TGTGCCAGCAGCTTAACCCGTCCCGGGGCCAACGTCCTGACTTTC. This gives the protein CASSLTRPGANVLTF.

The gene calls are TRBV7-2 and TRBJ1-1; D perhaps matches TRBD1 (6 bases). Germline V gives CDR1 SGHTA, CDR2 FQGNSA. This CDR3 spans 12 amino acids. Trimming cost V 5 bases and J 10 bases, with 14 bases left between them. The CDR3 coding sequence is TGTGCCAGCAGCGCCGACAGGACGGGAGCTTTCTTT. This sequence encodes CASSADRTGAFF.

This chain links TRBV7-9 with TRBJ2-1; 10 positions match TRBD2. This CDR3 spans 16 amino acids. V lost 3 bases and J lost 7; bases outside the gene matches: 9. Per germline, CDR1 SEHNR and CDR2 FQNEAQ (reference sequence). In DNA, the CDR3 is TGTGCCAGCAGCTTGATAGCGGGAGGTCCGGGGAATGAGCAGTTCTTC. Translated: CASSLIAGGPGNEQFF.

The chain joins TRBV10-3 to TRBJ2-7; tentatively, D is TRBD2 (6 bases). Looked up from germline, CDR1 is ENHRY and CDR2 is SYGVKD. The CDR3 covers 15 residues. Trimming cost V 6 bases and J 3 bases, with 18 bases left between them. CDR3 region: CAISPGKGGHYEQYF. CDR3 DNA sequence: TGTGCCATCAGCCCCGGGAAAGGAGGGCACTACGAGCAGTACTTC.

V usage is TRBV4-3 and J usage is TRBJ1-5; D is unclear. Trimming cost V 4 bases and J 5 bases, with 15 bases left between them. The CDR3 length is 15 residues. The germline V gene encodes CDR1 LGHNA and CDR2 YSLEER. CDR3 loop: CASSPSRDGYQPQHF. The CDR3 bases are TGCGCCAGCAGCCCGTCCCGAGACGGGTATCAGCCCCAGCATTTT.

This chain connects TRBV7-2 to TRBJ1-3; the D gene is possibly TRBD1 (6 bases). The CDR3 extends over 17 amino acids. Germline V lookup: CDR1 SGHTA, CDR2 FQGNSA. The V end was cut by 5 bases, the J end by 1 base, with 18 bases between. In DNA form, the CDR3 reads TGTGCCAGCAGCACGCATGGACAGAAAGGATCTGGAAACACCATATATTTT. Its translation: CASSTHGQKGSGNTIYF.

This chain joins TRBV5-4 and TRBJ2-3; 7 nucleotides agree with TRBD2. Germline CDR1 and CDR2: SGHNT and YYREEE (reference sequence). Losses at the gene ends were 3 bases for V and 5 bases for J; bases not matched to a gene: 9. The CDR3 is 15 amino acids. CDR3 residues: CASSSRELAKDTQYF. The CDR3 region has the DNA TGTGCCAGCAGCTCCCGGGAACTAGCGAAAGATACGCAGTATTTT.

This clone has a handful of counts. The rearrangement uses TRBV7-9 and TRBJ1-2; TRBD1 is a possible D gene (5 bases). Trimming stripped 5 bases from V and 4 bases from J, with 20 bases between. Germline V lookup: CDR1 SEHNR, CDR2 FQNEAQ (reference sequence). CDR3 length: 16 amino acids. CDR3 nucleotides: TGTGCCAGCAGCCCGGAGATACTTGACAGAATCTATGGCTACACCTTC. Protein sequence: CASSPEILDRIYGYTF.

This clone was found a few times. V is TRBV28 and J is TRBJ2-1; 14 nucleotides line up with TRBD2. Germline V lookup: CDR1 MDHEN, CDR2 SYDVKM. With V trimmed by 8 bases and J by 8 bases, 11 bases remained unmatched. This CDR3 region has 16 residues. CDR3 loop: CASGSLGLAGGDEQFF. CDR3 in DNA: TGTGCCAGCGGATCTCTTGGACTAGCGGGAGGCGATGAGCAGTTCTTC.

This clone was seen a handful of times. The J gene is TRBJ2-7, the V gene TRBV28, with 7 bases fitting TRBD2. The CDR3 is 14 residues long. Per germline, CDR1 MDHEN and CDR2 SYDVKM. J was trimmed by 2 bases and V by 2 bases; bases with no gene match: 3. CDR3 amino acids: CASSLSGAAYEQYF. In DNA, the CDR3 is TGTGCCAGCAGTTTAAGCGGGGCAGCCTACGAGCAGTACTTC.

V and J are TRBV5-8 and TRBJ1-2; 7 bases agree with TRBD1. CDR3 size: 13 residues. Looked up from germline, CDR1 is SGHTS and CDR2 is YDEGEE. V was pared by 4 bases and J by 8 bases, with 8 bases of the junction left unmatched. CDR3 in DNA: TGTGCCAGCAGCCCCAGGGGGTTCGGAGGCTACACCTTC. As protein: CASSPRGFGGYTF.

This clone was counted a few times. The gene calls are TRBV6-5 and TRBJ2-2, with 8 positions matching TRBD1. This CDR3 comprises 13 residues. J gave up 6 bases and V 7 bases, and 4 bases lay outside the gene matches. The germline CDR1 and CDR2 sequences are MNHEY and SVGAGI. The chain's CDR3 is CASTGTGPGELFF. CDR3 coding DNA: TGTGCCAGCACCGGGACAGGCCCCGGGGAGCTGTTTTTT.

The chain has TRBV6-6 and TRBJ1-6, with D uncertain. There are 13 residues in the CDR3. Germline V gene data show CDR1 as MNHNY and CDR2 as SVGAGI (reference sequence). Between the trimmed V and J ends, which lost 7 bases and 4 bases, there was a span of 8 bases. In DNA, the CDR3 is TGTGCCAGCAACGAGAAATATAATTCACCCCTCCACTTT. This gives the protein CASNEKYNSPLHF.

The V call is TRBV18, the J call TRBJ1-5, with D perhaps matching TRBD1 (5 bases). This CDR3 comprises 13 residues. From germline, CDR1 is KGHSH and CDR2 LQKENI. V was shortened by 6 bases and J by 5 bases, with 11 bases between the two germline ends. The CDR3 spells CASSRGWDQPQHF. Here the CDR3 DNA reads TGTGCCAGCTCGCGGGGGTGGGATCAGCCCCAGCATTTT.

This chain uses TRBV7-9 with TRBJ2-2; D ambiguous. V was pared by 5 bases and J by 5 bases, with 18 bases between. Germline lookup yields CDR1 SEHNR and CDR2 FQNEAQ (reference sequence). The CDR3 has 16 amino acids. The CDR3 loop reads CASSRDPPGLTGELFF. The CDR3 DNA reads TGTGCCAGCAGCAGAGACCCCCCGGGTCTGACCGGGGAGCTGTTTTTT.

The DNA of the CDR3 is TGTGCCAGCAGTTTAGTCAGGGGCTCCTACGAGCAGTACTTC. This encodes CASSLVRGSYEQYF. V is TRBV28 and J is TRBJ2-7; maybe TRBD1 (6 bases). The CDR3 spans 14 residues. The ends were cut back, 2 bases at V and 0 bases at J, with 8 bases in the middle. CDR1 MDHEN and CDR2 SYDVKM come from the germline V gene.